Listed below are T cell receptor beta chains from one sample, sequenced in a study of T cell changes during pregnancy in multiple sclerosis. Sequencing was performed with immunoSEQ multiplex PCR; in TCRdb, only in-frame clones are kept and a portion is missing. Of 70,000 to 95,000 clones listed, approximately 95% are singletons. Sequenced here: peripheral blood, sampled after pregnancy. All receptors derive from a female donor in good health, enrolled as a control in a pregnancy study. Each CDR3 is given with its conserved first and last residue. The D gene is left open where the match is weak. Only part of the rows carry a size: once, few, many, or a class if the clone is expanded.

v_call	j_call	clone_size	d_call	cdr3_nt	cdr3_aa
TRBV5-4	TRBJ1-1	-	TRBD1	TGTGCCAGCAGCTCACCCTACAGGGGGCAAAACACTGAAGCTTTCTTT	CASSSPYRGQNTEAFF
TRBV7-9	TRBJ2-1	-	TRBD2	TGTGCCAGCAGCCGCGATAGCGGGGAGGATGAAGATGAGCAGTTCTTC	CASSRDSGEDEDEQFF
TRBV2	TRBJ1-1	-	-	TGTGCCAGCAGTGGGAGAGGGAGTACGTCCCGGGGCACTGAAGCTTTCTTT	CASSGRGSTSRGTEAFF
TRBV19	TRBJ1-2	once	TRBD1	TGTGCCAGTAGCCCGGACAGGGGGCCCTATGGCTACACCTTC	CASSPDRGPYGYTF
TRBV6-6	TRBJ1-2	-	-	TGTGCCAGCCATGGCGGGTTTGAGGGCTACACCTTC	CASHGGFEGYTF
TRBV27	TRBJ1-5	once	-	TGTGCCAGCAGTTTATTCGGGAGCAGATCTGATCAGCCCCAGCATTTT	CASSLFGSRSDQPQHF
TRBV6-5	TRBJ1-1	once	TRBD1	TGTGCCAGCACCTCGACAGGGGTGAACACTGAAGCTTTCTTT	CASTSTGVNTEAFF
TRBV4-2	TRBJ1-5	-	TRBD1	TGTGCCAGCAGCCAACCTGGGACAGGGGCGCAGCCCCAGCATTTT	CASSQPGTGAQPQHF
TRBV15	TRBJ2-7	-	TRBD1	TGTGCCACCAGCAGAGATCGGGGACAGGGCTACGAGCAGTACTTC	CATSRDRGQGYEQYF
TRBV6-5	TRBJ1-1	-	-	TGTGCCAGCACCAGGGGAACTGAAGCTTTCTTT	CASTRGTEAFF
TRBV6-1	TRBJ1-1	-	TRBD1	TGTGCCAGCAGTGAACGGACAGGGGCGAACACTGAAGCTTTCTTT	CASSERTGANTEAFF
TRBV7-9	TRBJ2-5	-	-	TGTGCCAGCAGCTTTCGGGGAGCACAAGAGACCCAGTACTTC	CASSFRGAQETQYF
TRBV28	TRBJ2-7	-	-	TGTGCCAGCAGTTTTTACAGAGATCCCTACGAGCAGTACTTC	CASSFYRDPYEQYF
TRBV2	TRBJ1-5	-	TRBD1	TGTGCCAGCGGGACAGAGAGCAATCAGCCCCAGCATTTT	CASGTESNQPQHF
TRBV7-9	TRBJ1-2	-	TRBD1	TGTGCCAGCAGCTTAGGGACAGGAATTTATGGCTACACCTTC	CASSLGTGIYGYTF
TRBV5-1	TRBJ2-2	-	TRBD1	TGCGCCAGCAGCTTGGGACAGGGTGGGGAGCTGTTTTTT	CASSLGQGGELFF